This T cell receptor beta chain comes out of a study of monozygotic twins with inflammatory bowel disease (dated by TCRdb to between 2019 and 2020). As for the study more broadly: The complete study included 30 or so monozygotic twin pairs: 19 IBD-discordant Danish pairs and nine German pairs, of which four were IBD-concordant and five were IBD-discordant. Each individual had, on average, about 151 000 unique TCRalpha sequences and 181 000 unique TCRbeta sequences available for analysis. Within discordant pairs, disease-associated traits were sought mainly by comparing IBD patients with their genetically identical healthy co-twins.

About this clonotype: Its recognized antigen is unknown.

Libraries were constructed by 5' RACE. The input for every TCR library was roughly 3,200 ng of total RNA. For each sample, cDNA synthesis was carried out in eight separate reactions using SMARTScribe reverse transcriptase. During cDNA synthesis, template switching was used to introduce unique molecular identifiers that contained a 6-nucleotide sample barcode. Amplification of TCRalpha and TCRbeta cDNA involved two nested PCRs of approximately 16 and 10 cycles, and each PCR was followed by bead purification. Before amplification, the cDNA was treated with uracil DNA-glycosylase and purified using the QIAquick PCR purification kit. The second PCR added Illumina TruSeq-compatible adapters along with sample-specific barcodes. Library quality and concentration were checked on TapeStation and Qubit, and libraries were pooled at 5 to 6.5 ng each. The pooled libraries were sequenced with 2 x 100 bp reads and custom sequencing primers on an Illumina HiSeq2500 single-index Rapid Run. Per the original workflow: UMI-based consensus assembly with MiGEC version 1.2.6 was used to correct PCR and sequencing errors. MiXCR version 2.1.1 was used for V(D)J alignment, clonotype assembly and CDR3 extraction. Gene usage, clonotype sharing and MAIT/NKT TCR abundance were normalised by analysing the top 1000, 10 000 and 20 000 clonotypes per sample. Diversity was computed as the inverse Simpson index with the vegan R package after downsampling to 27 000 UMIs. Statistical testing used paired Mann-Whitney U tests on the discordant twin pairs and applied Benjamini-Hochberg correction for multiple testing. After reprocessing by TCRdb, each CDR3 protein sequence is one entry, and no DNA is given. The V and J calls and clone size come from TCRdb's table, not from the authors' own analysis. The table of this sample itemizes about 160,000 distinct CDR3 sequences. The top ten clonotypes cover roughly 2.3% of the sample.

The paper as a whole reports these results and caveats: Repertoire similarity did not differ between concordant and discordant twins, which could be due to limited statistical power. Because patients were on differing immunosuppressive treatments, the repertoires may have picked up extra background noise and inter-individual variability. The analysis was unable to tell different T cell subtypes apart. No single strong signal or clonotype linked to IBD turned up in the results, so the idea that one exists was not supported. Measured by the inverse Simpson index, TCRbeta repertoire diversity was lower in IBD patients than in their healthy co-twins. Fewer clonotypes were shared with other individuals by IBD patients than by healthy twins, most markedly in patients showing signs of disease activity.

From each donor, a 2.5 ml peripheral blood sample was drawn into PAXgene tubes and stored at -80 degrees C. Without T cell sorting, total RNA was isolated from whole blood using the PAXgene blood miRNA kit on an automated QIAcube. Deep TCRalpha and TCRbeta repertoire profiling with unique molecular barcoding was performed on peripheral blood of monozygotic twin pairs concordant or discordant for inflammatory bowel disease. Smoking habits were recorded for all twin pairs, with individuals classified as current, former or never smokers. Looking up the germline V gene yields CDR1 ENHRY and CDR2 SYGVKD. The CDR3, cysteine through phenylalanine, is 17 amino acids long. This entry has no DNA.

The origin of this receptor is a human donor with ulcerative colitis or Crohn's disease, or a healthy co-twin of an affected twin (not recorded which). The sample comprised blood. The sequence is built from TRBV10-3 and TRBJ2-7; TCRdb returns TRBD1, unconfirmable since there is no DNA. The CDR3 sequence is CAISEFAADGGAYEQYF.